A selection of T cell receptor beta chains follows, all from one sample in a study of T-cell memory formation after mild COVID-19. TCRdb processed the 5' RACE reads anew with MiXCR; each CDR3 protein has one entry. The sample contains hundreds of thousands of distinct CDR3 sequences, under 20% of which appear only once. Sequencing used PBMCs or a T cell subset sorted from them (not recorded which). The receptors were gathered from a man aged 18 to 35 who had mild COVID-19 (a few samples of this study predate the infection). Cell type and time point are not known. Both conserved end residues are part of each CDR3. A D gene is named only where the DNA matches it firmly. A row's size may be missing; if present it is once, few, many or a size class.

clone size	V gene	J gene	D gene	CDR3 DNA	CDR3 protein
NA	TRBV18	TRBJ2-5	TRBD1	TGTGCCAGCTCTCCAGGGACAGGGACGGAGACCCAGTACTTC	CASSPGTGTETQYF
NA	TRBV11-1	TRBJ2-1	NA	TGTGCCAGCAGGAAACGGGGGGCTGGCCACAATGAGCAGTTCTTC	CASRKRGAGHNEQFF
NA	TRBV7-6	TRBJ1-1	NA	TGTGCCAGCAGCTTAGACGCCTCGGGGGACACTGAAGCTTTCTTT	CASSLDASGDTEAFF
few	TRBV6-1	TRBJ2-7	TRBD2	TGTGCCAGCAGGGACTTCGGGGGGGCCAAGAGTTACGAGCAGTACTTC	CASRDFGGAKSYEQYF
few	TRBV6-2/TRBV6-3	TRBJ2-1	TRBD2	TGTGCCAGCAGTTACGGGGGACTAGCGGGGAGTAATGAGCAGTTCTTC	CASSYGGLAGSNEQFF
NA	TRBV6-6	TRBJ1-6	TRBD1	TGTGCCAGCAGGCCCGGACAGGGTTCGAATTCACCCCTCCACTTT	CASRPGQGSNSPLHF
many	TRBV7-2	TRBJ1-4	NA	TGTGCCAGCAGCCACCGGCCGGAAAAACTGTTTTTT	CASSHRPEKLFF
many	TRBV5-1	TRBJ1-2	TRBD1	TGCGCCAGCAGCTTGACAGGGGCTAACTATGGCTACACCTTC	CASSLTGANYGYTF
once	TRBV5-1	TRBJ2-5	NA	TGCGCCAGCAGCTTGTCCCGGGGGCCGCAAGAGACCCAGTACTTC	CASSLSRGPQETQYF
NA	TRBV12-3/TRBV12-4	TRBJ2-7	NA	TGTGCCAGCACCTTGGTCTATGGTGGGGGCGAGCAGTACTTC	CASTLVYGGGEQYF
many	TRBV18	TRBJ2-5	NA	TGTGCCAGCTCCCGGGGAGTTGAAGAGACCCAGTACTTC	CASSRGVEETQYF
NA	TRBV12-3/TRBV12-4	TRBJ1-2	TRBD1	TGTGCCAGCAGGCCGACAGGGGGAAACTATGGCTACACCTTC	CASRPTGGNYGYTF
NA	TRBV6-4	TRBJ1-5	NA	TGTGCCAGCAGTGATTCAGGGTCAAATCAGCCCCAGCATTTT	CASSDSGSNQPQHF
NA	TRBV7-9	TRBJ1-2	NA	TGTGCCAGCAAGGATCGCCTGGATGGCTACACCTTC	CASKDRLDGYTF
NA	TRBV4-3	TRBJ2-7	TRBD2	TGCGCCAGCAGCCAAGATTGGGGCGGGGGGAGCTCCTACGAGCAGTACTTC	CASSQDWGGGSSYEQYF
few	TRBV7-9	TRBJ2-6	NA	TGTGCCAGCAGCCCCCCTTCGAATGCTGGGGCCAACGTCCTGACTTTC	CASSPPSNAGANVLTF
NA	TRBV3-1	TRBJ2-7	NA	TGTGCCAGCAGCCAAGGGGCCACTCTCATGTCCGAGCAGTACTTC	CASSQGATLMSEQYF
few	TRBV7-6	TRBJ2-2	NA	TGTGCCAGCACCGGATATCAGGAGGGCACCGGGGAGCTGTTTTTT	CASTGYQEGTGELFF
few	TRBV12-3/TRBV12-4	TRBJ1-1	TRBD1	TGTGCCAGCAGCCCGAGTGACAGGGGGAACACTGAAGCTTTCTTT	CASSPSDRGNTEAFF
few	TRBV10-3	TRBJ1-5	NA	TGTGCCATCAGTGAAATGGTGAATCAGCCCCAGCATTTT	CAISEMVNQPQHF
NA	TRBV12-3/TRBV12-4	TRBJ2-2	NA	TGTGCCACCGATGCCGGGGCCACCGGGGAGCTGTTTTTT	CATDAGATGELFF
NA	TRBV29-1	TRBJ1-5	TRBD1	TGCAGCGTTGAAGTTCGAACAGGGGATCCCCAGCATTTT	CSVEVRTGDPQHF
NA	TRBV20-1	TRBJ2-3	NA	TGCAGTGCTCTGGGCGCCTCGGCCACAGATACGCAGTATTTT	CSALGASATDTQYF
NA	TRBV3-1	TRBJ2-3	TRBD2	TGTGCCAGCAGCCCGAGAGCGGGGGGGCGGACAGATACGCAGTATTTT	CASSPRAGGRTDTQYF
few	TRBV7-2	TRBJ2-5	TRBD1	TGTGCCAGCAGCGGGGACAGGGCCTCCGGGACCCAGTACTTC	CASSGDRASGTQYF
few	TRBV5-1	TRBJ2-5	NA	TGCGCCAGCAGCTTGGAGTACCCCCAAGAGACCCAGTACTTC	CASSLEYPQETQYF
few	TRBV6-6	TRBJ1-2	NA	TGTGCCAGCAGTTACGAGGTCCTGGGGATGGCCTATGGCTACACCTTC	CASSYEVLGMAYGYTF
many	TRBV7-2	TRBJ2-2	NA	TGTGCCAGCAGCGTGACAGGGAGGCTCACCGGGGAGCTGTTTTTT	CASSVTGRLTGELFF
NA	TRBV6-6	TRBJ1-1	TRBD1	TGTGCCAGCAGTTTCGGGACAGGGGGGATAAGAACTGAAGCTTTCTTT	CASSFGTGGIRTEAFF
few	TRBV6-5	TRBJ1-1	NA	TGTGCCAGCTCACGAGGGGGGGGCCCTGAAGCTTTCTTT	CASSRGGGPEAFF
NA	TRBV2	TRBJ2-5	NA	TGTGCCAGCAGTGAAGTTCGTCGGGGATCGGAGACCCAGTACTTC	CASSEVRRGSETQYF
NA	TRBV7-9	TRBJ2-5	TRBD2	TGTGCCAGCAGCTTAGGGGGAAGCGGGGCCAATCAAGAGACCCAGTACTTC	CASSLGGSGANQETQYF
NA	TRBV29-1	TRBJ2-2	TRBD1	TGCAGCGGACGAGGGACAGGGCACGGGGAGCTGTTTTTT	CSGRGTGHGELFF
NA	TRBV4-3	TRBJ1-1	NA	TGCGCCAGCAGCCAGGATGGGGGGCGTGGGTACGCTTTCTTT	CASSQDGGRGYAFF
NA	TRBV12-3/TRBV12-4	TRBJ2-1	TRBD1	TGTGCCAGCAGCCCCGGGACAGGGGGTAGCTATGAGCAGTTCTTC	CASSPGTGGSYEQFF
NA	TRBV20-1	TRBJ1-3	NA	TGCAGTGCTCAAACGAGAGGGACTGGAAACACCATATATTTT	CSAQTRGTGNTIYF
few	TRBV6-5	TRBJ2-5	TRBD2	TGTGCCAGCAGTTACTCCCCTAGCGGGGGCGCGAGGACCCAGTACTTC	CASSYSPSGGARTQYF
few	TRBV7-2	TRBJ1-6	NA	TGTGCCAGCAGCTCAAGACTGGATTCACCCCTCCACTTT	CASSSRLDSPLHF
NA	TRBV28	TRBJ2-2	NA	TGTGCCAGCAGCCCAGGCGGGTACGGCGGGGAGCTGTTTTTT	CASSPGGYGGELFF
few	TRBV6-5	TRBJ2-5	TRBD2	TGTGCCAGCAGTTACGCGGGGGGGGAGACCCAGTACTTC	CASSYAGGETQYF
few	TRBV5-1	TRBJ2-2	TRBD1	TGCGCCAGCATGGAAGGGACAGGGTCGACCGGGGAGCTGTTTTTT	CASMEGTGSTGELFF
few	TRBV7-2	TRBJ2-3	NA	TGTGCCAGCAGGAGCCAGGGAACAGATACGCAGTATTTT	CASRSQGTDTQYF
NA	TRBV29-1	TRBJ1-3	NA	TGCAGCGTAAAGGAGAGTGGAAACACCATATATTTT	CSVKESGNTIYF
NA	TRBV20-1	TRBJ2-5	NA	TGCAGTGCTAGAGGCAGGAAGGGGTACCAAGAGACCCAGTACTTC	CSARGRKGYQETQYF
few	TRBV6-5	TRBJ2-3	TRBD2	TGTGCCAGCAGTTACGGGACTAGCGGGGGGGCAGCAGATACGCAGTATTTT	CASSYGTSGGAADTQYF
NA	TRBV24-1	TRBJ2-5	NA	TGTGCCACCGGCTCTCGGGGAGAGACCCAGTACTTC	CATGSRGETQYF
NA	TRBV9	TRBJ2-1	NA	TGTGCCAGCAGCGAAGCGGCCCGGGGTTGGGACGAGCAGTTCTTC	CASSEAARGWDEQFF
few	TRBV6-2/TRBV6-3	TRBJ2-6	TRBD1	TGTGCCAGCAGTTTCCCCCTAAGACAGGGGCACTTCGACGTCCTGACTTTC	CASSFPLRQGHFDVLTF
many	TRBV7-8	TRBJ2-7	TRBD2	TGTGCCAGCAGCTTGGAAGCGGGGGGCTCCTACGAGCAGTACTTC	CASSLEAGGSYEQYF
NA	TRBV5-1	TRBJ1-2	NA	TGCGCCAGCAGCTCCGGGACGTACTATGGCTACACCTTC	CASSSGTYYGYTF
NA	TRBV28	TRBJ2-2	TRBD2	TGTGCCAGCAGTTTTTCGTGGGTAGCGGGGGGCCCGAACACCGGGGAGCTGTTTTTT	CASSFSWVAGGPNTGELFF
NA	TRBV4-3	TRBJ2-5	TRBD2	TGCGCCAGCAGCCAAGGGGCTAGCGGGGGACGGGAGACCCAGTACTTC	CASSQGASGGRETQYF
NA	TRBV29-1	TRBJ1-1	NA	TGCAGCGTTGAAGGAGTTCCGGGGAACACTGAAGCTTTCTTT	CSVEGVPGNTEAFF
few	TRBV27	TRBJ2-7	TRBD1	TGTGCCAGCAGTTACGGACAGGGCAGCGAGCAGTACTTC	CASSYGQGSEQYF
many	TRBV7-8	TRBJ1-3	NA	TGTGCCAGCAGCTTAACGAGCTCTGGAAACACCATATATTTT	CASSLTSSGNTIYF
once	TRBV11-2	TRBJ2-2	TRBD2	TGTGCCAGCAGACGAGCGGGGTGGAACACCGGGGAGCTGTTTTTT	CASRRAGWNTGELFF
many	TRBV3-1	TRBJ1-2	NA	TGTGCCAGCAGCCAAGGGAGAGCTAAGCCCTATGGCTACACCTTC	CASSQGRAKPYGYTF
NA	TRBV6-2/TRBV6-3	TRBJ2-7	TRBD2	TGTGCCAGCGGTCCTCCCGGGGGGGCCTCCGAGCAGTACTTC	CASGPPGGASEQYF